Described below is a single TCR beta chain sequence and its context. Its cognate antigen is unknown. Sequencing was performed with immunoSEQ multiplex PCR; in TCRdb, only in-frame clones are kept and a portion is missing. The data contain more than 250,000 clones, roughly 87% of them singletons. The approximately 120-subject validation cohort, separate from the approximately 640-subject first cohort, included the donors. CDR3 length: 15 amino acids. In germline, CDR1 is MDHEN, CDR2 SYDVKM. Trimming at V came to 5 bases and at J to 0 bases, leaving 4 bases not matched to a gene. The data stem from a study of cytomegalovirus exposure and HLA in healthy donors. Whole-study findings and limits: Most TCRs appeared rarely, but some public TCRs recurred in many donors. A subsequent analysis found that TCR clusters from the first cohort also tended to co-occur in the 120 validation repertoires, with about 94% of cluster scores above 0. High sensitivity and specificity were reportedly achieved when the classifier diagnosed cytomegalovirus status.

Sequencing was carried out using PBMCs. This sequence joins TRBV28 and TRBJ2-5, with TRBD1 matching over 9 bases. The source is a woman aged 25 to 39 in good health and CMV-seropositive. The CDR3, as DNA: TGTGCCAGCAGTACCGGACAGGGGTACCAAGAGACCCAGTACTTC. As protein: CASSTGQGYQETQYF.